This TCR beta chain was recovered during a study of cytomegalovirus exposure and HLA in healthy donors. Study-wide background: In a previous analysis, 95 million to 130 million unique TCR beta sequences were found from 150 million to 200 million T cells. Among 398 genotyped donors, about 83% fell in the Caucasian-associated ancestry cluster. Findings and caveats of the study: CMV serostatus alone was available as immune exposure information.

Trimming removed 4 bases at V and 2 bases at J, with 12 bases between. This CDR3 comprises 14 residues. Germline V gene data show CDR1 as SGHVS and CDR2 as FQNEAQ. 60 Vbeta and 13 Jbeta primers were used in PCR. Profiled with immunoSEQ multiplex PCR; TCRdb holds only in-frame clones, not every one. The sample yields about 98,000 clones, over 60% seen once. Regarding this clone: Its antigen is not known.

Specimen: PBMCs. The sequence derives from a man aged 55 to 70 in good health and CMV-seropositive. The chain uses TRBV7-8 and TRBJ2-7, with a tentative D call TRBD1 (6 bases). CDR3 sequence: CASSSDRVTYEQYF. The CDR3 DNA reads TGTGCCAGCAGCTCGGACAGAGTAACCTACGAGCAGTACTTC.